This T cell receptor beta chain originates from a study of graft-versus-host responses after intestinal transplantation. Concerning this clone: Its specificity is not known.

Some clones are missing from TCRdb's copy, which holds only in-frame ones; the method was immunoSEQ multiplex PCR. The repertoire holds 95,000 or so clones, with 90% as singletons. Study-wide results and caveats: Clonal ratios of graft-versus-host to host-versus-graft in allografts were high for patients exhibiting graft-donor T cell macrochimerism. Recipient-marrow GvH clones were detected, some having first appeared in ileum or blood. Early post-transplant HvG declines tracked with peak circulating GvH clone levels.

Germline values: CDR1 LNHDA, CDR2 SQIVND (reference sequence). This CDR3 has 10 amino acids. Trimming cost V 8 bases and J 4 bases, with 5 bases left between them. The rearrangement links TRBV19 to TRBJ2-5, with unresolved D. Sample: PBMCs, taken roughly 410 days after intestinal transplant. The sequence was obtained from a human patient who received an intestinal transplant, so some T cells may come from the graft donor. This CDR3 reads CASGVETQYF. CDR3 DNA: TGTGCCAGTGGGGTAGAGACCCAGTACTTC. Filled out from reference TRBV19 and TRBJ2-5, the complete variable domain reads DGGITQSPKYLFRKEGQNVTLSCEQNLNHDAMYWYRQDPGQGLRLIYYSQIVNDFQKGDIAEGYSVSREKKESFPLTVTSAQKNPTAFYLCASGVETQYFGPGTRLLVL.